The 21 T cell receptor beta chains below come from one sample, sequenced in a study of T-cell reconstitution after alpha-beta-depleted transplantation in children. Preparation of the TCRbeta library used unique molecular identifiers. TCRdb used MiXCR to reprocess the PCR reads, holding one entry per CDR3 protein. The sample has about 540,000 distinct CDR3 sequences, around 16% seen once. This specimen consisted of PBMCs from the stem cell graft donor, obtained from the stem cell graft. These receptors came from a human donor who donated a stem cell graft to a child with acute lymphoblastic leukemia.

The rearrangement joins TRBV29-1 to TRBJ2-5; D gene uncertain. The V end was cut by 3 bases, the J end by 7 bases, with 6 bases between. This CDR3 has 10 amino acids. CDR1 and CDR2 (germline): SQVTM, ANQGSEA. CDR3 region: CSVDWGTQYF. In DNA form, the CDR3 reads TGCAGCGTTGATTGGGGGACCCAGTACTTC.

As for this clonotype: At one end, the junction sequence differs from germline, possibly due to a read error. The chain carries TRBV7-3 and TRBJ1-1, with 8 positions matching TRBD1. The germline gives CDR1 SGHTA, CDR2 FQGTGA. CDR3 length: 14 amino acids. The DNA for the CDR3 is TGTGCCAGCAGCTTAGGACAGGGACACACTGAAGTTTTCTTT. It yields the protein CASSLGQGHTEVFF.

The chain uses TRBV4-1 and TRBJ2-5, with TRBD1 matching over 7 bases. The CDR3 sequence is 15 residues long. V lost 4 bases to trimming and J lost 4 bases; unmatched junction nucleotides: 9. In germline, CDR1 is MGHRA, CDR2 YSYEKL. The CDR3 region is CASSPGPTGRETQYF. The CDR3 coding sequence is TGCGCCAGCAGCCCCGGGCCGACAGGGAGAGAGACCCAGTACTTC.

This clonotype was recorded only once. This chain joins TRBV7-9 and TRBJ2-5; tentatively, D is TRBD1 (5 bases). The ends were cut back, 5 bases at V and 9 bases at J, with 10 bases in the middle. The CDR3 is 11 residues long. Germline V CDR1 and CDR2: SEHNR, FQNEAQ (reference sequence). Written as DNA, the CDR3 is TGTGCCAGCAGCCGCGTGGGGCCCCAGTACTTC. Protein sequence: CASSRVGPQYF.

This chain joins TRBV25-1 and TRBJ1-5, with D perhaps matching TRBD1 (5 bases). Germline lookup yields CDR1 MGHDK and CDR2 SYGVNS. This CDR3 is built from 14 residues. The germline V and J ends were trimmed by 4 bases and 4 bases, with 11 bases remaining between them. CDR3 DNA sequence: TGTGCCAGCAGTGCCTCTGGGGGGAATCAGCCCCAGCATTTT. It is translated as CASSASGGNQPQHF.

In DNA, the CDR3 is TGCAGTGCCCCCGACAGGGGAATGGGCACAGATACGCAGTATTTT. Its translation is CSAPDRGMGTDTQYF. The rearrangement joins TRBV20-1 to TRBJ2-3; TRBD1 agrees at 8 bases. The V gene's germline CDR1 is DFQATT and CDR2 SNEGSKA (reference sequence). CDR3 length: 15 residues. J gave up 1 base and V 6 bases, and 9 bases lay outside the gene matches.

The chain combines TRBV6-1 with TRBJ2-5; maybe TRBD2 (5 bases). The V gene's germline CDR1 is MNHNS and CDR2 SASEGT. Trimming took 7 bases from V and 2 from J, leaving 11 bases between them. This CDR3 comprises 13 residues. The CDR3 here is CASNQGRQETQYF. The CDR3 DNA is TGTGCCAGCAACCAAGGGAGACAAGAGACCCAGTACTTC.

This clonotype was seen ten or more times. This chain links TRBV5-1 with TRBJ1-1; possibly TRBD1 for D (6 bases). CDR1 is SGHRS, CDR2 YFSETQ, per germline. With 0 bases removed from V and 2 bases from J, the gap between germline ends came to 11 bases. This CDR3 is built from 15 residues. CDR3 residues: CASSLEGEFNTEAFF. CDR3 coding DNA: TGCGCCAGCAGCTTGGAGGGGGAGTTCAACACTGAAGCTTTCTTT.

This sequence joins TRBV4-1 and TRBJ2-7, with TRBD2 identical over 8 bases. With V trimmed by 0 bases and J by 4 bases, 5 bases remained unmatched. CDR1 and CDR2 (germline): MGHRA, YSYEKL. The CDR3 loop spans 15 amino acids. The CDR3 protein is CASSQEVREGYEQYF. The CDR3 DNA follows: TGCGCCAGCAGCCAAGAAGTACGGGAGGGGTACGAGCAGTACTTC.

This clonotype has just a few counts. V and J are TRBV4-1 and TRBJ2-3; tentatively, D is TRBD1 (5 bases). The germline V gene encodes CDR1 MGHRA and CDR2 YSYEKL. The CDR3 contains 13 residues. The germline V and J ends were trimmed by 6 bases and 6 bases, with 13 bases remaining between them. CDR3 bases: TGCGCCAGCAGTTACAGGTTTTCCGATACGCAGTATTTT. It translates to CASSYRFSDTQYF.

The chain has TRBV9 and TRBJ1-1; D unresolved. This CDR3 region has 13 residues. Trimming cost V 3 bases and J 0 bases, with 6 bases left between them. Germline assignment: CDR1 SGDLS and CDR2 YYNGEE. The DNA for the CDR3 is TGTGCCAGCAGCGCTGATATGAACACTGAAGCTTTCTTT. It translates to CASSADMNTEAFF.

This chain uses TRBV5-1 with TRBJ1-1; TRBD1 aligns across 10 bases. V gave up 4 bases and J gave up 6 bases; unmatched junction bases: 12. Per germline, CDR1 SGHRS and CDR2 YFSETQ. CDR3 length: 16 amino acids. CDR3 sequence reads: CASSVYTGTGVPEAFF. The CDR3 DNA is TGCGCCAGCAGCGTATATACCGGGACAGGGGTCCCTGAAGCTTTCTTT.

The J gene is TRBJ1-2, the V gene TRBV20-1, with D possibly being TRBD1 (6 bases). V was shortened by 8 bases and J by 8 bases, with 21 bases between the two germline ends. CDR3 length equals 13 residues. In germline, CDR1 is DFQATT, CDR2 SNEGSKA (reference sequence). This chain's CDR3 is CSPKRPQGRGYTF. The CDR3 DNA reads as TGCAGTCCTAAGAGGCCCCAGGGGCGGGGCTACACCTTC.

The chain recombines TRBV5-1 with TRBJ1-3; TRBD1 might be the D (5 bases). The germline gives CDR1 SGHRS, CDR2 YFSETQ. This CDR3 comprises 15 residues. The V end was cut by 2 bases, the J end by 0 bases, with 9 bases between. The CDR3 reads CASSLGDGSGNTIYF. CDR3 sequence (DNA): TGCGCCAGCAGCTTAGGGGATGGCTCTGGAAACACCATATATTTT. Looking up the rest from reference TRBV5-1 and TRBJ1-3 gives the full variable domain: KAGVTQTPRYLIKTRGQQVTLSCSPISGHRSVSWYQQTPGQGLQFLFEYFSETQRNKGNFPGRFSGRQFSNSRSEMNVSTLELGDSALYLCASSLGDGSGNTIYFGEGSWLTVV.

This clonotype occurred a few times. The rearrangement joins TRBV9 to TRBJ2-2; D unresolved. V lost 4 bases and J lost 0, with 13 bases in between. Germline V CDR1 and CDR2: SGDLS, YYNGEE. The CDR3 totals 16 residues. CDR3 region: CASSPFGLPNTGELFF. In DNA form, the CDR3 reads TGTGCCAGCAGCCCCTTCGGTCTTCCGAACACCGGGGAGCTGTTTTTT.

CDR3 sequence: CSAKGGTKNYNEQFF. CDR3 nucleotide sequence: TGCAGTGCTAAGGGCGGGACAAAGAACTACAATGAGCAGTTCTTC. The J gene is TRBJ2-1, the V gene TRBV20-1, with D possibly being TRBD1 or TRBD2 (6 bases each). CDR3 length equals 15 residues. In germline, CDR1 is DFQATT, CDR2 SNEGSKA (reference sequence). V was clipped by 4 bases and J by 3 bases, with 16 bases between them.

This clonotype was seen a handful of times. The chain joins TRBV5-5 to TRBJ2-6; D remains ambiguous. Germline loops: CDR1 SGHKS, CDR2 YYEKEE (reference sequence). The CDR3 contains 15 residues. The germline V and J ends were trimmed by 2 bases and 1 base, with 7 bases remaining between them. CDR3 nucleotide sequence: TGTGCCAGCAGCTTTCTCACGTCTGGGGCCAACGTCCTGACTTTC. This encodes CASSFLTSGANVLTF.

This clonotype was picked up a small number of times. This chain connects TRBV5-1 to TRBJ2-3; 10 bases are shared with TRBD2. The CDR3 covers 17 residues. The germline CDR1 and CDR2 sequences are SGHRS and YFSETQ. J gave up 3 bases and V 1 base, and 8 bases lay outside the gene matches. DNA for the CDR3: TGCGCCAGCAGCTTGACTAGCGGGAATCGGCGAACAGATACGCAGTATTTT. Translated, it gives CASSLTSGNRRTDTQYF.

CDR3 region: CASRQLRASDDGYTF. The CDR3 DNA reads TGTGCCAGCCGACAGTTAAGGGCCTCTGACGATGGCTACACCTTC. The chain carries TRBV19 and TRBJ1-2; tentative D call: TRBD1 (5 bases). The V gene lost 9 bases and the J gene lost 6 bases, with 23 bases spanning the gap. The CDR3 contains 15 residues. CDR1 LNHDA and CDR2 SQIVND come from the germline V gene (reference sequence).

This chain links TRBV5-1 with TRBJ1-1, with D perhaps TRBD1 (5 bases). CDR3 length: 16 residues. V gave up 0 bases and J gave up 0 bases, with 12 bases separating them. CDR1 SGHRS and CDR2 YFSETQ come from the germline V gene. The CDR3 loop is CASSLGRATLNTEAFF. In DNA form, the CDR3 reads TGCGCCAGCAGCTTGGGCAGGGCCACATTGAACACTGAAGCTTTCTTT.

A word on this clonotype: The conserved phenylalanine or tryptophan normally closing the CDR3 is absent here, so this likely arose from a read error. The V and J genes are TRBV27 and TRBJ2-1; D unclear. Germline V gives CDR1 MNHEY, CDR2 SMNVEV (reference sequence). The length of the CDR3 is 13 residues. The ends were cut back, 3 bases at V and 4 bases at J, with 7 bases in the middle. DNA for the CDR3: TGTGCCAGCAGTTTGGCGGAGTACAATGAGCAGTTCTCC. This translates into CASSLAEYNEQFS.